The 26 T cell receptor beta chains reported below all come from one sample, sequenced in a study of T cell clones after liver transplantation. Sequencing was performed with immunoSEQ multiplex PCR; in TCRdb, only in-frame clones are kept and a portion is missing. The sample comprises 70,000 to 80,000 clones, about 88% of which are singletons, and less than 3.5% rests with the top ten. The material sequenced was CD4+ T cells from blood, taken before liver transplant. These receptors all stem from a human donor who received a liver transplant.

The gene calls are TRBV10-2 and TRBJ1-1, with unresolved D. Germline assignment: CDR1 WSHSY and CDR2 SAAADI. The ends were cut back, 0 bases at V and 1 base at J, with 9 bases in the middle. The CDR3 spans 15 residues. The CDR3 sequence: CASSESDARNTEAFF. DNA of the CDR3: TGCGCCAGCAGTGAGTCGGACGCGAGGAACACTGAAGCTTTCTTT.

The chain couples TRBV18 to TRBJ1-1; D is ambiguous. V gave up 2 bases and J gave up 4 bases, with 8 bases separating them. This CDR3 region has 13 residues. Germline V gene lookup returns CDR1 KGHSH and CDR2 LQKENI. CDR3 in DNA: TGTGCCAGCTCACCAAACGAGGGCACTGAAGCTTTCTTT. This encodes CASSPNEGTEAFF. Filled out from reference TRBV18 and TRBJ1-1, the complete variable domain reads NAGVMQNPRHLVRRRGQEARLRCSPMKGHSHVYWYRQLPEEGLKFMVYLQKENIIDESGMPKERFSAEFPKEGPSILRIQQVVRGDSAAYFCASSPNEGTEAFFGQGTRLTVV.

This clone has only one observation. The chain employs TRBV2 and TRBJ2-4; 11 nucleotides match TRBD1. CDR3 length equals 13 residues. Germline V gene data show CDR1 as SNHLY and CDR2 as FYNNEI. V shed 8 bases, J shed 7 bases, and the junction held 4 bases outside the gene matches. DNA for the CDR3: TGTGCCAGCCGGACAGGGGGCGGGAACATTCAGTACTTC. Its protein product is CASRTGGGNIQYF. Drawing the rest from reference TRBV2 and TRBJ2-4, the complete variable domain is EPEVTQTPSHQVTQMGQEVILRCVPISNHLYFYWYRQILGQKVEFLVSFYNNEISEKSEIFDDQFSVERPDGSNFTLKIRSTKLEDSAMYFCASRTGGGNIQYFGAGTRLSVL.

The CDR3 nucleotides read TGTGCCAGCTCAGAGGGGCCCACGTGGGGGAGTGGAAACACCATATATTTT. This codes for CASSEGPTWGSGNTIYF. The chain carries TRBV5-6 and TRBJ1-3, with a tentative D call TRBD1 (5 bases). Looked up from germline, CDR1 is SGHDT and CDR2 is YYEEEE. There are 17 residues in the CDR3. V shed 7 bases and J shed 3 bases, with 23 bases lying between them.

This clone was found once. The chain joins TRBV28 to TRBJ2-1; D is unclear. This CDR3 comprises 11 residues. Germline V CDR1 and CDR2: MDHEN, SYDVKM. Trimming left V 7 bases short and J 15 bases short, with 16 bases between. The CDR3 coding sequence is TGTGCCAGCACCTGGGAAGGGAAGATGTTCTTC. It yields the protein CASTWEGKMFF.

The chain joins TRBV30 to TRBJ1-5; possible D gene TRBD1, 5 bases. Trimming removed 3 bases at V and 9 bases at J, with 18 bases between. Per germline, CDR1 GTSNPN and CDR2 SVGIG (reference sequence). CDR3 length: 14 amino acids. CDR3 DNA sequence: TGTGCCTGGAGCGTGTGGGGGGGGTTAGGGCCCCAGCATTTT. Encoded protein: CAWSVWGGLGPQHF.

The chain employs TRBV2 and TRBJ2-1, with TRBD2 matching 7 bases. V was pared by 8 bases and J by 3 bases, with 10 bases of the junction left unmatched. CDR3 length: 15 residues. CDR1 and CDR2 (germline): SNHLY, FYNNEI. In DNA, the CDR3 is TGTGCCAGCCGCTCGCGGGAGTATGTCTACAATGAGCAGTTCTTC. Encoded protein: CASRSREYVYNEQFF.

The rearrangement links TRBV5-1 to TRBJ1-3; tentatively, D is TRBD1 (5 bases). V was clipped by 0 bases and J by 7 bases, with 17 bases between them. The germline gives CDR1 SGHRS, CDR2 YFSETQ. The CDR3 has 16 residues. The CDR3 DNA sequence: TGCGCCAGCAGCTTGGGTAGCGCGATAGCAGGGAACACCATATATTTT. Protein product: CASSLGSAIAGNTIYF.

The V call is TRBV27, the J call TRBJ1-2, with TRBD1 as a possible D gene (6 bases). CDR3 length: 12 amino acids. V lost 5 bases and J lost 8, with 12 bases in between. The germline V gene has CDR1 MNHEY and CDR2 SMNVEV (reference sequence). CDR3 bases: TGTGCCAGCAGTAACGACAGGAGGGGCTACACCTTC. Its translation: CASSNDRRGYTF.

This clone was seen a few times. CDR3 nucleotide sequence: TGTGCCAGTAGTCGACAGCCCATGAACACTGAAGCTTTCTTT. Translated: CASSRQPMNTEAFF. V and J are TRBV19 and TRBJ1-1, with a tentative D call TRBD1 (5 bases). Trimming stripped 5 bases from V and 0 bases from J, with 10 bases between. The germline V gene encodes CDR1 LNHDA and CDR2 SQIVND (reference sequence). The CDR3 sequence is 14 residues long.

The chain carries TRBV6-6 and TRBJ2-3; 7 bases are shared with TRBD2. The trim removed 4 bases at V and 5 bases at J, leaving 0 bases unmatched. In germline, CDR1 is MNHNY, CDR2 SVGAGI (reference sequence). This CDR3 is built from 12 residues. CDR3: CASSSGGDTQYF. CDR3 in DNA: TGTGCCAGCAGTTCGGGGGGAGATACGCAGTATTTT.

The chain employs TRBV9 and TRBJ1-3, with a weak D call TRBD1 (5 bases). V lost 3 bases and J 0 bases, leaving 10 bases between the germline ends. CDR1 and CDR2 (germline): SGDLS, YYNGEE. The CDR3 runs to 15 residues. CDR3 nucleotide sequence: TGTGCCAGCAGCGCCGACAGACCCTCTGGAAACACCATATATTTT. Translation gives CASSADRPSGNTIYF. The full variable domain, in which reference TRBV9 and TRBJ1-3 provide the parts outside the CDR3, is DSGVTQTPKHLITATGQRVTLRCSPRSGDLSVYWYQQSLDQGLQFLIQYYNGEERAKGNILERFSAQQFPDLHSELNLSSLELGDSALYFCASSADRPSGNTIYFGEGSWLTVV.

The genes are TRBV7-8 and TRBJ1-1; D is undetermined. The CDR3 totals 14 residues. Germline-derived CDR1 and CDR2 are SGHVS and FQNEAQ. The germline V and J ends were trimmed by 1 base and 3 bases, with 9 bases remaining between them. DNA of the CDR3: TGTGCCAGCAGCTTAGGTCAAGGGCACACTGAAGCTTTCTTT. Translation gives CASSLGQGHTEAFF.

The DNA for the CDR3 is TGTGCCACCAGCAGAGACAGGGGAGGGGAGACCCAGTACTTC. This gives the protein CATSRDRGGETQYF. This rearrangement joins TRBV15 to TRBJ2-5; possible D gene TRBD2, 7 bases. The germline CDR1 and CDR2 sequences are LNHNV and YYDKDF (reference sequence). Trimming shortened V by 0 bases and J by 5 bases, and 10 bases separated the two germline ends. The CDR3 is 14 amino acids.

The chain is built from TRBV4-1 and TRBJ2-5; TRBD1 aligns across 9 bases. The ends lost 4 bases at V and 2 bases at J; junction bases unmatched: 11. The germline V gene encodes CDR1 MGHRA and CDR2 YSYEKL. The CDR3 covers 17 residues. This CDR3 is CASSLQGGTGIQETQYF. CDR3 sequence (DNA): TGCGCCAGCAGCCTGCAGGGAGGGACAGGGATTCAAGAGACCCAGTACTTC.

The chain links TRBV21-1 to TRBJ1-3; TRBD1 is the table's D call and was not checked against the DNA. TRBV21-1 is deemed a pseudogene. The CDR3 is 15 residues long. This CDR3 reads CASSTGQSSGNTIYF. The CDR3 DNA is TGTGCCAGCAGCACAGGACAGTCCTCTGGAAACACCATATATTTT.

The chain uses TRBV10-3 and TRBJ2-3; possible D gene TRBD2, 5 bases. Germline loops: CDR1 ENHRY, CDR2 SYGVKD. V was shortened by 4 bases and J by 3 bases, with 14 bases between the two germline ends. This CDR3 has 15 amino acids. CDR3 nucleotides: TGTGCCATCAGTGGCGAACGGGGTGGGACAGATACGCAGTATTTT. It codes for CAISGERGGTDTQYF.

This chain links TRBV2 with TRBJ2-7; D remains unclear. V was clipped by 5 bases and J by 0 bases, with 11 bases between them. The CDR3 extends over 14 amino acids. From germline, CDR1 is SNHLY and CDR2 FYNNEI. The CDR3 loop is CASSPNWSSYEQYF. The CDR3 nucleotides read TGTGCCAGCAGTCCAAACTGGAGCTCCTACGAGCAGTACTTC.

The chain combines TRBV2 with TRBJ2-7; 9 bases are shared with TRBD2. CDR3 size: 14 residues. Germline assignment: CDR1 SNHLY and CDR2 FYNNEI. V dropped 6 bases and J dropped 6; count of bases not matched to a gene: 9. The CDR3 DNA reads as TGTGCCAGCAGGATAGCGGGAGATTGGGGCGAGCAGTACTTC. It translates to CASRIAGDWGEQYF.

The rearrangement links TRBV7-2 to TRBJ2-1; D gene ambiguous. CDR1 and CDR2 (germline): SGHTA, FQGNSA. The V end was cut by 4 bases, the J end by 0 bases, with 10 bases between. CDR3 size: 15 residues. CDR3 loop: CASSSDVSSYNEQFF. The CDR3 DNA reads as TGTGCCAGCAGCTCGGACGTCAGCTCCTACAATGAGCAGTTCTTC. Based on the CDR3 plus reference TRBV7-2 and TRBJ2-1, the full variable domain is GAGVSQSPSNKVTEKGKDVELRCDPISGHTALYWYRQSLGQGLEFLIYFQGNSAPDKSGLPSDRFSAERTGGSVSTLTIQRTQQEDSAVYLCASSSDVSSYNEQFFGPGTRLTVL.

This sequence joins TRBV19 and TRBJ2-5; D might be TRBD1 (6 bases). Germline CDR1 reads LNHDA; CDR2 reads SQIVND (reference sequence). V dropped 6 bases and J dropped 5 bases, with 16 bases sitting between them. The CDR3 has 14 residues. This CDR3 is CASRPRGVHETQYF. CDR3 sequence (DNA): TGTGCCAGTAGACCCAGGGGAGTCCACGAGACCCAGTACTTC.

V is TRBV10-3 and J is TRBJ1-5; maybe TRBD1 (6 bases). The germline V gene has CDR1 ENHRY and CDR2 SYGVKD. CDR3 length: 14 amino acids. The V and J ends lost 9 bases and 6 bases respectively, with 18 bases between them. CDR3: CAISQGLDGQPQHF. DNA of the CDR3: TGTGCCATAAGCCAGGGGCTAGACGGTCAGCCCCAGCATTTT.

The chain combines TRBV15 with TRBJ2-3; D gene uncertain. The CDR3 extends over 17 amino acids. V was cut by 0 bases and J by 1 base, with 14 bases left in between. Germline V lookup: CDR1 LNHNV, CDR2 YYDKDF (reference sequence). The CDR3 here is CATSREMGSTGTDTQYF. DNA of the CDR3: TGTGCCACCAGCAGAGAAATGGGTTCGACGGGCACAGATACGCAGTATTTT. Combining the CDR3 with reference TRBV15 and TRBJ2-3 gives the whole variable domain DAMVIQNPRYQVTQFGKPVTLSCSQTLNHNVMYWYQQKSSQAPKLLFHYYDKDFNNEADTPDNFQSRRPNTSFCFLDIRSPGLGDTAMYLCATSREMGSTGTDTQYFGPGTRLTVL.

The J gene is TRBJ2-1, the V gene TRBV27, with D possibly TRBD2 on 6 matching bases. Germline CDR1 MNHEY, CDR2 SMNVEV (reference sequence). The V end lost 7 bases, the J end lost 2 bases, and 9 bases lay between the germline ends. There are 13 residues in the CDR3. CDR3 residues: CASKLAAYNEQFF. CDR3 DNA sequence: TGTGCCAGCAAACTAGCCGCCTACAATGAGCAGTTCTTC.

CDR3 sequence: CASSHKTGTGAYEQYF. Written as DNA, the CDR3 is TGTGCCAGCAGCCACAAAACCGGGACAGGGGCTTACGAGCAGTACTTC. The chain combines TRBV4-2 with TRBJ2-7; 10 nucleotides line up with TRBD1. This CDR3 has 16 residues. Germline V gene lookup returns CDR1 LGHNA and CDR2 YNFKEQ. Trimming at V came to 3 bases and at J to 4 bases, leaving 9 bases not matched to a gene.

This clone appeared once. The rearrangement links TRBV10-3 to TRBJ2-3; possible D gene TRBD1, 6 bases. Germline assignment: CDR1 ENHRY and CDR2 SYGVKD. The germline V and J ends were trimmed by 7 bases and 1 base, with 9 bases remaining between them. The length of the CDR3 is 13 residues. This chain's CDR3 is CAIMDSRTDTQYF. DNA for the CDR3: TGTGCCATCATGGACAGCCGCACAGATACGCAGTATTTT.